Below are 31 T cell receptor beta chains sequenced from a single sample in a study of T cells in Graves' hyperthyroidism and ophthalmopathy. RNA transcripts gave rise to amplified TCR beta CDR3 regions. TCR CDR3 underwent first-round RT-PCR with the HTBI primer set. Via MiXCR, TCRdb re-called the multiplex PCR reads, giving one row per CDR3 protein. The table shows 350,000 to 400,000 distinct CDR3 sequences, with approximately 15% occurring only once. Sequencing was carried out using blood. The origin of the receptors is a woman aged 30 to 39 with Graves' hyperthyroidism.

This clonotype was counted at least ten times. This chain links TRBV20-1 with TRBJ1-2, with a tentative D call TRBD1 (6 bases). Germline CDR1 DFQATT, CDR2 SNEGSKA (reference sequence). The germline V and J ends were trimmed by 0 bases and 4 bases, with 12 bases remaining between them. The CDR3 totals 14 residues. The CDR3 DNA follows: TGCAGTGCTAGAGAACCAGGGGCGGTCTATGGCTACACCTTC. The encoded protein is CSAREPGAVYGYTF.

Only one count was recorded for this clonotype. Being one base from a much bigger clone, this may be a read error. Because it lacks the conserved phenylalanine or tryptophan at the end, this CDR3 is likely a read error. The rearrangement joins TRBV3-1 to TRBJ2-7, with 12 nucleotides matching TRBD2. Germline V lookup: CDR1 LGHDT, CDR2 YNNKEL (reference sequence). The CDR3 covers 16 residues. With 1 base clipped from V and 7 bases from J, the junction kept 8 bases outside the gene matches. CDR3 DNA sequence: TGTGCCAGCAGCCAAGTTTACGGACTAGCGGGACCAGAGCAGTACCTC. It codes for CASSQVYGLAGPEQYL.

V and J are TRBV7-2 and TRBJ2-1, with 7 bases aligning to TRBD2. The V gene's germline CDR1 is SGHTA and CDR2 FQGNSA. There are 16 residues in the CDR3. Trimming took 0 bases from V and 8 from J; bases not matched to a gene: 10. The chain's CDR3 is CASSLAFTSDFDEQFF. As DNA, the CDR3 is TGTGCCAGCAGCTTAGCGTTTACTAGCGATTTTGATGAGCAGTTCTTC.

In its sample, this clonotype was seen a few times. V usage is TRBV5-1 and J usage is TRBJ2-7; TRBD2 matches 7 bases. The CDR3 consists of 16 residues. Trimming at V came to 1 base and at J to 4 bases, leaving 11 bases not matched to a gene. Germline V gene data show CDR1 as SGHRS and CDR2 as YFSETQ. The CDR3: CASSLTLIGGGYEQYF. In nucleotides, the CDR3 is TGCGCCAGCAGCTTGACCCTTATTGGGGGAGGGTACGAGCAGTACTTC.

Many counts were recorded for this clonotype. The rearrangement links TRBV6-1 to TRBJ1-5; 11 bases fit TRBD1. The junction had 8 bases not matched to a gene; V was cut back by 4 bases and J by 6 bases. Germline V gene data show CDR1 as MNHNS and CDR2 as SASEGT. The CDR3 has 16 residues. For the CDR3, the DNA is TGTGCCAGCAGTGGCGAAACCGGGACAGGGGGTCAGCCCCAGCATTTT. Protein product: CASSGETGTGGQPQHF.

This clonotype was recorded many times. This sequence joins TRBV28 and TRBJ2-5, with 8 bases matching TRBD1. The junction had 8 bases not matched to a gene; V was cut back by 1 base and J by 13 bases. There are 13 residues in the CDR3. The V gene's germline CDR1 is MDHEN and CDR2 SYDVKM. CDR3 loop: CASSLSGQGGGYF. For the CDR3, the DNA is TGTGCCAGCAGTTTATCTGGACAGGGTGGAGGGTACTTC.

A word on this clonotype: At one end the junction does not follow the germline gene, possibly because of a read error. The CDR3 reads CASSSETSGSYNEQSF. In DNA form, the CDR3 reads TGTGCCAGCAGCTCCGAGACTAGCGGCTCTTACAATGAGCAGTCCTTC. This rearrangement joins TRBV7-9 to TRBJ2-1; 9 nucleotides line up with TRBD2. The CDR3 has 16 residues. Germline-derived CDR1 and CDR2 are SEHNR and FQNEAQ (reference sequence).

This clonotype was counted ten times or more. The rearrangement joins TRBV12-3 or TRBV12-4 to TRBJ2-1; D gene uncertain. There are 13 residues in the CDR3. Trimming stripped 11 bases from V and 0 bases from J, with 11 bases between. For the CDR3, the DNA is TGTGCCTGTCGTTCAAGCTCCTACAATGAGCAGTTCTTC. It encodes CACRSSSYNEQFF.

The chain couples TRBV20-1 to TRBJ2-7; D unclear. The ends were cut back, 8 bases at V and 2 bases at J, with 13 bases in the middle. The CDR3 is 12 amino acids. Germline V lookup: CDR1 DFQATT, CDR2 SNEGSKA (reference sequence). CDR3 loop: CSPKPGAYEQYF. In DNA, the CDR3 is TGCAGTCCTAAACCTGGGGCCTACGAGCAGTACTTC.

This clonotype was counted at least ten times. The rearrangement joins TRBV6-1 to TRBJ2-7; D perhaps matches TRBD2 (6 bases). The CDR3 extends over 15 amino acids. V was clipped by 2 bases and J by 1 base, with 12 bases between them. Germline loops: CDR1 MNHNS, CDR2 SASEGT. The CDR3 is CASSEYGGRSYEQYF. CDR3 coding DNA: TGTGCCAGCAGTGAATACGGGGGTAGGTCCTACGAGCAGTACTTC.

This clonotype was detected many times. CDR3 DNA sequence: TGTGCTAGTGGTTTGGCGACAGGGGGCCGATACGAGCAGTACTTC. It encodes CASGLATGGRYEQYF. The rearrangement uses TRBV12-5 and TRBJ2-7; TRBD1 matches at 10 bases. Losses at the gene ends were 1 base for V and 4 bases for J; bases not matched to a gene: 4. CDR1 and CDR2 from the germline V gene are LGHNT and FRNRAP. CDR3 length: 15 amino acids.

Regarding this clonotype: Germline is not matched at one junction end, which may reflect a read error. The J gene is TRBJ1-2, the V gene TRBV28; TRBD1 might be the D (5 bases). CDR3 length: 12 amino acids. Germline CDR1 MDHEN, CDR2 SYDVKM. CDR3 protein: CASSWQGYGHTF. In nucleotides, the CDR3 is TGTGCCAGCAGTTGGCAGGGATATGGCCACACCTTC.

CDR3 DNA: TGTGCCAGCAGATTCCAGGGTCGAGACACCGGGGAGCTGTTTTTT. Residues: CASRFQGRDTGELFF. This chain connects TRBV27 to TRBJ2-2; possibly TRBD1 for D (5 bases). CDR1 and CDR2 (germline): MNHEY, SMNVEV (reference sequence). The CDR3 loop spans 15 amino acids. The germline V and J ends were trimmed by 6 bases and 3 bases, with 14 bases remaining between them.

The CDR3 bases are TGTGCCAGCAGCCCCCTCGGGGGTGGACTAGCGGGAGAACAAGAGACCCAGTACTTC. Its protein product is CASSPLGGGLAGEQETQYF. The chain has TRBV7-3 and TRBJ2-5; 13 bases match TRBD2. Per germline, CDR1 SGHTA and CDR2 FQGTGA. The ends lost 5 bases at V and 2 bases at J; junction bases unmatched: 14. The length of the CDR3 is 19 residues. The whole variable domain, remainder taken from reference TRBV7-3 and TRBJ2-5, is GAGVSQTPSNKVTEKGKYVELRCDPISGHTALYWYRQSLGQGPEFLIYFQGTGAADDSGLPNDRFFAVRPEGSVSTLKIQRTERGDSAVYLCASSPLGGGLAGEQETQYFGPGTRLLVL.

This clonotype appeared a single time. The chain carries TRBV12-3 or TRBV12-4 and TRBJ1-1; the match to TRBD1 covers 7 bases. This CDR3 spans 14 amino acids. With V trimmed by 3 bases and J by 4 bases, 5 bases remained unmatched. CDR3 in amino acids: CASSFATGSTEAFF. The CDR3 DNA reads TGTGCCAGCAGTTTCGCGACAGGGTCCACTGAAGCTTTCTTT.

This clonotype was seen ten or more times. The CDR3 is CASSVPTSATDTQYF. In DNA form, the CDR3 reads TGTGCCAGCAGCGTACCTACTAGCGCCACAGATACGCAGTATTTT. The rearrangement uses TRBV7-2 and TRBJ2-3, with 7 bases that match TRBD2. The CDR3 is 15 residues long. Germline V gene data show CDR1 as SGHTA and CDR2 as FQGNSA. The V and J ends lost 5 bases and 2 bases, in that order; junction bases with no gene match: 7.

This rearrangement joins TRBV11-2 to TRBJ1-2; a possible D gene is TRBD1 (5 bases). Trimming took off 1 base at V and 1 base at J, with 7 bases between the two ends. The CDR3 runs to 14 residues. CDR1 is SGHAT and CDR2 is FQNNGV in the germline V gene. This chain's CDR3 is CASSLGQFNYGYTF. DNA of the CDR3: TGTGCCAGCAGCTTAGGACAGTTTAACTATGGCTACACCTTC.

A remark on this clonotype: This may come from a read error, since a much larger clone is one base off. V usage is TRBV7-3 and J usage is TRBJ2-2; 11 nucleotides agree with TRBD2. Germline V lookup: CDR1 SGHTA, CDR2 FQGTGA. The CDR3 is made up of 15 amino acids. In nucleotides, the CDR3 is TGTGCCAGCAGCTCCGGACTAGCGGGCACCGGGGGGCTGTTTTTT. It translates to CASSSGLAGTGGLFF.

The chain combines TRBV29-1 with TRBJ2-2; D is ambiguous. V lost 4 bases, J lost 3 bases, and 3 bases lay in between. Germline-derived CDR1 and CDR2 are SQVTM and ANQGSEA. This CDR3 contains 11 residues. The CDR3 DNA reads TGCAGCGTTGTATACACCGGGGAGCTGTTTTTT. It specifies CSVVYTGELFF.

This clonotype was detected many times. The chain carries TRBV11-3 and TRBJ2-3; TRBD2 matches 10 bases. The trim removed 5 bases at V and 4 bases at J, leaving 15 bases unmatched. The germline V gene has CDR1 SGHNT and CDR2 YENEEA. CDR3 length: 18 residues. The CDR3 region is CASSPASYSGRIADTQYF. The CDR3 region has the DNA TGTGCCAGCAGCCCTGCTTCCTATAGCGGGAGGATCGCAGATACGCAGTATTTT.

This clonotype was found a few times. The rearrangement uses TRBV20-1 and TRBJ2-7, with 11 bases fitting TRBD2. CDR1 is DFQATT and CDR2 is SNEGSKA in the germline V gene (reference sequence). Trimming took 5 bases from V and 5 from J; bases not matched to a gene: 8. This CDR3 has 14 amino acids. The CDR3 loop is CSAPTSGTQNEQYF. CDR3 DNA: TGCAGTGCTCCGACTAGCGGGACACAAAACGAGCAGTACTTC.

The chain has TRBV2 and TRBJ1-4; 9 bases fit TRBD1. Germline V gene data show CDR1 as SNHLY and CDR2 as FYNNEI. J gave up 7 bases and V 6 bases, and 6 bases lay outside the gene matches. This CDR3 has 14 amino acids. The CDR3 region is CASRPGQGFEKLFF. In DNA form, the CDR3 reads TGTGCCAGCAGGCCGGGACAGGGTTTTGAAAAACTGTTTTTT.

This clonotype was recorded at least ten times. The chain has TRBV27 and TRBJ2-3, with D perhaps TRBD2 (5 bases). The CDR3 has 16 residues. V was pared by 6 bases and J by 1 base, with 17 bases between. In germline, CDR1 is MNHEY, CDR2 SMNVEV (reference sequence). CDR3 residues: CASSTWRGSGTDTQYF. CDR3 bases: TGTGCCAGCAGCACCTGGCGAGGGAGCGGCACAGATACGCAGTATTTT.

This clonotype was seen more than once but under ten times. The gene calls are TRBV20-1 and TRBJ2-7; the D gene could be TRBD1 or TRBD2 (5 bases each). Germline values: CDR1 DFQATT, CDR2 SNEGSKA (reference sequence). V lost 3 bases and J 0 bases, leaving 15 bases between the germline ends. The CDR3 consists of 15 residues. The CDR3 coding sequence is TGCAGTGCTAGGGACTGGGGCGGAAGCTCCTACGAGCAGTACTTC. Its protein is CSARDWGGSSYEQYF.

This clonotype was picked up a small number of times. This rearrangement joins TRBV6-1 to TRBJ2-3; TRBD2 agrees at 8 bases. The V gene end was trimmed by 1 base and the J gene end by 5 bases; junction bases not matched to a gene: 5. This CDR3 contains 15 residues. The V gene's germline CDR1 is MNHNS and CDR2 SASEGT. CDR3 sequence (DNA): TGTGCCAGCAGTGAAGGTAGCGGGATAGGAGATACGCAGTATTTT. The encoded protein is CASSEGSGIGDTQYF.

The chain recombines TRBV29-1 with TRBJ1-1; TRBD1 might be the D (5 bases). This CDR3 has 13 amino acids. With 4 bases removed from V and 1 base from J, the gap between germline ends came to 10 bases. CDR1 is SQVTM and CDR2 is ANQGSEA in the germline V gene. CDR3 bases: TGCAGCGTTGCCGAGACAGCGAACACTGAAGCTTTCTTT. This codes for CSVAETANTEAFF.

This chain joins TRBV27 and TRBJ2-3, with 8 bases that match TRBD2. Losses at the gene ends were 1 base for V and 0 bases for J; bases not matched to a gene: 6. The CDR3 has 17 residues. Germline V CDR1 and CDR2: MNHEY, SMNVEV (reference sequence). CDR3 in amino acids: CASSLFVSGTSTDTQYF. CDR3 nucleotides: TGTGCCAGCAGTTTATTTGTTAGCGGGACTAGCACAGATACGCAGTATTTT.

This chain uses TRBV9 with TRBJ2-6, with D tentatively TRBD1 (6 bases). The CDR3 consists of 17 residues. The V and J ends lost 0 bases and 3 bases respectively, with 13 bases between them. Germline loops: CDR1 SGDLS, CDR2 YYNGEE. This chain's CDR3 is CASSVANNRVGANVLTF. DNA of the CDR3: TGTGCCAGCAGCGTAGCGAATAACAGGGTTGGGGCCAACGTCCTGACTTTC. The complete variable domain, with remaining parts taken from reference TRBV9 and TRBJ2-6, reads DSGVTQTPKHLITATGQRVTLRCSPRSGDLSVYWYQQSLDQGLQFLIQYYNGEERAKGNILERFSAQQFPDLHSELNLSSLELGDSALYFCASSVANNRVGANVLTFGAGSRLTVL.

This clonotype was observed a handful of times. This chain joins TRBV3-1 and TRBJ2-7, with D unresolved. The V gene lost 0 bases and the J gene lost 2 bases, with 11 bases spanning the gap. The CDR3 sequence is 15 residues long. Germline CDR1 reads LGHDT; CDR2 reads YNNKEL (reference sequence). CDR3 sequence reads: CASSQDTSFTYEQYF. The CDR3 DNA is TGTGCCAGCAGCCAAGATACCAGCTTCACCTACGAGCAGTACTTC.

This clonotype was recorded many times. The chain uses TRBV18 and TRBJ2-1; TRBD2 matches 10 bases. V lost 2 bases and J lost 8; bases outside the gene matches: 9. Germline V gene data show CDR1 as KGHSH and CDR2 as LQKENI. There are 16 residues in the CDR3. CDR3 DNA: TGTGCCAGCTCACCAGGGATCCTAGCGGGAGTGGATGAGCAGTTCTTC. Translating it yields CASSPGILAGVDEQFF.

The sample holds a few counts of this clonotype. The gene calls are TRBV12-3 or TRBV12-4 and TRBJ1-5; D is ambiguous. This CDR3 is 15 amino acids long. V was cut by 3 bases and J by 8 bases, with 17 bases left in between. The CDR3 region is CASSFSPGTNEPQHF. In nucleotides, the CDR3 is TGTGCCAGCAGTTTTAGTCCAGGCACGAATGAGCCCCAGCATTTT.